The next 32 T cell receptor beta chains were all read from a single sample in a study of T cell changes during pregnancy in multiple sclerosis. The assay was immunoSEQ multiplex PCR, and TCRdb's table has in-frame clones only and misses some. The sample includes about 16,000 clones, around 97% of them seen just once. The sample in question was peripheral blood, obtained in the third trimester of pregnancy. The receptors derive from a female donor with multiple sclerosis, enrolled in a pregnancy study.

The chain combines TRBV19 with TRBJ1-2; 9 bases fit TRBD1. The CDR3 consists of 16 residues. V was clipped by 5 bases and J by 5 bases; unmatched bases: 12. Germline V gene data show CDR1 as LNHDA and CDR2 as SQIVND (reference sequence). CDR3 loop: CASSLPGQGFGYGYTF. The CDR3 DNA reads TGTGCCAGTAGTTTACCGGGACAGGGATTTGGGTATGGCTACACCTTC.

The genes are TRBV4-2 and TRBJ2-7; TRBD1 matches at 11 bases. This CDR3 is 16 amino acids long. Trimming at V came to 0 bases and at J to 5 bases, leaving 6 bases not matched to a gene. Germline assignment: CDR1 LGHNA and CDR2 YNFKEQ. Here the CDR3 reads CASSQEGGTGGNEQYF. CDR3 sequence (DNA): TGTGCCAGCAGCCAAGAAGGCGGGACAGGGGGGAACGAGCAGTACTTC.

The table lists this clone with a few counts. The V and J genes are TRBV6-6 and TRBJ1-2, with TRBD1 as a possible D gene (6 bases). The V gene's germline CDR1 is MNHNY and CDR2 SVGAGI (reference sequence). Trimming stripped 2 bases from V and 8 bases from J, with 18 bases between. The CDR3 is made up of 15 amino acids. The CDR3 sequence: CASSYPQGARAGYTF. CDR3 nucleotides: TGTGCCAGCAGTTACCCACAGGGCGCTAGAGCGGGCTACACCTTC.

CDR3 region: CASRDTYRGRTGELFF. CDR3 sequence (DNA): TGTGCCAGCAGGGATACTTACAGGGGACGCACCGGGGAGCTGTTTTTT. The rearrangement uses TRBV11-2 and TRBJ2-2, with 7 positions matching TRBD1. The CDR3 spans 16 residues. CDR1 and CDR2 (germline): SGHAT, FQNNGV. With 6 bases clipped from V and 4 bases from J, the junction kept 11 bases outside the gene matches.

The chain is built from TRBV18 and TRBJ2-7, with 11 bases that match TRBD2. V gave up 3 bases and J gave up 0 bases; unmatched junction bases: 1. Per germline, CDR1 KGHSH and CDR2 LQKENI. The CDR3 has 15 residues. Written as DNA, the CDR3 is TGTGCCAGCTCACCTAGCGGGGGGGCCTCCTACGAGCAGTACTTC. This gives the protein CASSPSGGASYEQYF.

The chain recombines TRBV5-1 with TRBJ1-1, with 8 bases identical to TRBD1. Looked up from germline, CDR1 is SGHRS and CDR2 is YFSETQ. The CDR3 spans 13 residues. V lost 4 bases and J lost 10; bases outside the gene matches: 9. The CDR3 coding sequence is TGCGCCAGCAGCGTGGACAGGGCTTGGGGAGCTTTCTTT. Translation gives CASSVDRAWGAFF.

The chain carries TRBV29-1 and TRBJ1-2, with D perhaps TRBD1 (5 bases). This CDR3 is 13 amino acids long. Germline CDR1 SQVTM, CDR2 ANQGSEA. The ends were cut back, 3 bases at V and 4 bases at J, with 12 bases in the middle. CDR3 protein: CSVEGGSGYGYTF. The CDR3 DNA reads TGCAGCGTTGAGGGGGGTTCCGGCTATGGCTACACCTTC. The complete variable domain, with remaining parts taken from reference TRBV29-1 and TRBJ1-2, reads SAVISQKPSRDICQRGTSLTIQCQVDSQVTMMFWYRQQPGQSLTLIATANQGSEATYESGFVIDKFPISRPNLTFSTLTVSNMSPEDSSIYLCSVEGGSGYGYTFGSGTRLTVV.

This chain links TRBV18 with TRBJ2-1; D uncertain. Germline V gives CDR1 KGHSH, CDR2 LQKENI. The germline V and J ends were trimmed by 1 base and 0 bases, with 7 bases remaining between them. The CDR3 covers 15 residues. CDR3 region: CASSPQTSSYNEQFF. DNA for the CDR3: TGTGCCAGCTCACCACAAACCAGCTCCTACAATGAGCAGTTCTTC.

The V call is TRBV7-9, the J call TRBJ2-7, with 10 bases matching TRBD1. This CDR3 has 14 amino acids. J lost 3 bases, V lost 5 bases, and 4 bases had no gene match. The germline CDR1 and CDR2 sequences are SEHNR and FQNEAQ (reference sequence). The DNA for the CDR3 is TGTGCCAGCAGCCGGGGACAGGGGTTCTACGAGCAGTACTTC. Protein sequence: CASSRGQGFYEQYF. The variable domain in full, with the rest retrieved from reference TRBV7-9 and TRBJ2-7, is DTGVSQNPRHKITKRGQNVTFRCDPISEHNRLYWYRQTLGQGPEFLTYFQNEAQLEKSRLLSDRFSAERPKGSFSTLEIQRTEQGDSAMYLCASSRGQGFYEQYFGPGTRLTVT.

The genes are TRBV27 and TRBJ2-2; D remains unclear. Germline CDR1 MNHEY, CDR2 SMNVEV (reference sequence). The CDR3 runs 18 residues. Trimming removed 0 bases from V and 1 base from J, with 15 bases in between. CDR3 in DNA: TGTGCCAGCAGTTTATCGCGCCCTCCTCCATTGAACACCGGGGAGCTGTTTTTT. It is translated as CASSLSRPPPLNTGELFF.

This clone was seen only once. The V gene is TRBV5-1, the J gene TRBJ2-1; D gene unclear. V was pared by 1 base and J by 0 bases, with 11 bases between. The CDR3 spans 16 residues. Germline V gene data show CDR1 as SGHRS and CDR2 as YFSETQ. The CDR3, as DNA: TGCGCCAGCAGCTTGAAAAGACTGAGCTCCTACAATGAGCAGTTCTTC. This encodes CASSLKRLSSYNEQFF.

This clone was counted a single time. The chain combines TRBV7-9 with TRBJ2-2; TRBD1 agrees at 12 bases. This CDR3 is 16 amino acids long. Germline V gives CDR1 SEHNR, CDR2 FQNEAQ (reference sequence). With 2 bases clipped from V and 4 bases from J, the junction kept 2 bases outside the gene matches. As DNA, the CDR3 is TGTGCCAGCAGCTTAAGGGACAGGGGGCTCACCGGGGAGCTGTTTTTT. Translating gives CASSLRDRGLTGELFF. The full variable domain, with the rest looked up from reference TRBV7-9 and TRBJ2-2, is DTGVSQNPRHKITKRGQNVTFRCDPISEHNRLYWYRQTLGQGPEFLTYFQNEAQLEKSRLLSDRFSAERPKGSFSTLEIQRTEQGDSAMYLCASSLRDRGLTGELFFGEGSRLTVL.

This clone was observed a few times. The CDR3 nucleotides are TGTGCCAGCAGTGAAGGAGTAGTTGCGCCCGGGGAGCTGTTTTTT. Protein product: CASSEGVVAPGELFF. This chain uses TRBV2 with TRBJ2-2; the D is unclear. Germline V CDR1 and CDR2: SNHLY, FYNNEI. CDR3 length equals 15 residues. Between the trimmed V and J ends, which lost 1 base and 6 bases, there was a span of 12 bases.

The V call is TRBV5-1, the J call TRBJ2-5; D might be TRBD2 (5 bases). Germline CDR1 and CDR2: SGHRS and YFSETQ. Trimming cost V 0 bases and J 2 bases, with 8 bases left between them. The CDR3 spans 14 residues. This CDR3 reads CASSLGWTQETQYF. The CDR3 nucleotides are TGCGCCAGCAGCTTGGGTTGGACTCAAGAGACCCAGTACTTC. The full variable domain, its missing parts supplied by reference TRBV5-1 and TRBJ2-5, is KAGVTQTPRYLIKTRGQQVTLSCSPISGHRSVSWYQQTPGQGLQFLFEYFSETQRNKGNFPGRFSGRQFSNSRSEMNVSTLELGDSALYLCASSLGWTQETQYFGPGTRLLVL.

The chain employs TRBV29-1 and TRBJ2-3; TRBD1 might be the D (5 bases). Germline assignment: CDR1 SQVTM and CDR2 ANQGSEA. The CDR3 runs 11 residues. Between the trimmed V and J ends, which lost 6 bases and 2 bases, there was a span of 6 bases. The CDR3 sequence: CSVGPTDTQYF. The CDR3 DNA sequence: TGCAGCGTGGGGCCCACAGATACGCAGTATTTT.

The CDR3, as DNA: TGCGCCAGCAGCTTGGCGCCAGGGGGCGTCTACGAGCAGTACTTC. Amino acid sequence: CASSLAPGGVYEQYF. The J gene is TRBJ2-7, the V gene TRBV5-1; TRBD1 agrees at 8 bases. The ends lost 0 bases at V and 3 bases at J; junction bases unmatched: 5. CDR1 and CDR2 from the germline V gene are SGHRS and YFSETQ. The CDR3 totals 15 residues.

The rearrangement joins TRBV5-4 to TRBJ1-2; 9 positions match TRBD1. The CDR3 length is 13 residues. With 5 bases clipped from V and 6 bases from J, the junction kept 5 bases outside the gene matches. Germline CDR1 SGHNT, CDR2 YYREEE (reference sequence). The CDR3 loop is CASRLQGADGYTF. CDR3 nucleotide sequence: TGTGCCAGCAGACTACAGGGGGCGGATGGCTACACCTTC.

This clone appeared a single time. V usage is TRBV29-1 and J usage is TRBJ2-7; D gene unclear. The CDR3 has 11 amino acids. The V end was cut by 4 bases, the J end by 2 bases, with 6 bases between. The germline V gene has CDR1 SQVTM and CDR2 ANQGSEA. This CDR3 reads CSVAQTYEQYF. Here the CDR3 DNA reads TGCAGCGTTGCCCAGACCTACGAGCAGTACTTC.

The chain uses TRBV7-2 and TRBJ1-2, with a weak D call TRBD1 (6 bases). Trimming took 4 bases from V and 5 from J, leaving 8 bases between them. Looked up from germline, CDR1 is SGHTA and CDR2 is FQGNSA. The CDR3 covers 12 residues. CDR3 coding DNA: TGTGCCAGCAGCTCGACAGGTTATGGCTACACCTTC. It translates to CASSSTGYGYTF.

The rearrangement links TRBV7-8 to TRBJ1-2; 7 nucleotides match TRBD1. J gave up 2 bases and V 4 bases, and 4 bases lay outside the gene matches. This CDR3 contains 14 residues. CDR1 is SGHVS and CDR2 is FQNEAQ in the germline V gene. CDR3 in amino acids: CASSSGTVNYGYTF. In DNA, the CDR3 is TGTGCCAGCAGCTCAGGGACAGTAAACTATGGCTACACCTTC.

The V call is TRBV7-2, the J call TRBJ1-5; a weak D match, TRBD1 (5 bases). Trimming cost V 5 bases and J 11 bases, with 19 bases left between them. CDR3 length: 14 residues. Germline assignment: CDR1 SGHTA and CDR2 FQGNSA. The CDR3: CASSQGGEVRSQHF. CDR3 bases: TGTGCCAGCAGCCAGGGCGGGGAGGTGAGGTCCCAGCATTTT.

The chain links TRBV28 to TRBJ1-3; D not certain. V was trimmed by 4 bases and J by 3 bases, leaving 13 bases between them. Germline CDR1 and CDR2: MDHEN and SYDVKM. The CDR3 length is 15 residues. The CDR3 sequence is CASSSRGRFGNTIYF. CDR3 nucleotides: TGTGCCAGCAGTTCCCGTGGGAGGTTTGGAAACACCATATATTTT.

The CDR3 is CASNRGGPDTQYF. The CDR3 bases are TGTGCCAGCAACAGGGGGGGCCCAGATACGCAGTATTTT. This chain connects TRBV9 to TRBJ2-3, with a possible D match to TRBD1 (8 bases). This CDR3 contains 13 residues. Between the trimmed V and J ends, which lost 6 bases and 4 bases, there was a span of 12 bases. Germline assignment: CDR1 SGDLS and CDR2 YYNGEE.

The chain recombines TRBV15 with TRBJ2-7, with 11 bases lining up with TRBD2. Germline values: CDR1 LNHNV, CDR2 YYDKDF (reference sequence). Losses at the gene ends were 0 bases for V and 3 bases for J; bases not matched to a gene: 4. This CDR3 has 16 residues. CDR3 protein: CATSREVAGGRYEQYF. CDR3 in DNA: TGTGCCACCAGCAGAGAGGTAGCGGGGGGGCGCTACGAGCAGTACTTC.

CDR3 nucleotide sequence: TGTGCCAGTAGTATACAGGGTTCTGAGTCCCCGCAGTACTTC. It encodes CASSIQGSESPQYF. V usage is TRBV19 and J usage is TRBJ2-7; weak D call: TRBD1 (5 bases). CDR1 and CDR2 (germline): LNHDA, SQIVND (reference sequence). The CDR3 is 14 residues long. V was trimmed by 2 bases and J by 9 bases, leaving 17 bases between them.

The CDR3 bases are TGTGCCAGCAGTGAACAGGGCCCTGGCTACACCTTC. Protein product: CASSEQGPGYTF. The V call is TRBV2, the J call TRBJ1-2, with a tentative D call TRBD1 (5 bases). Per the germline V gene, CDR1 is SNHLY and CDR2 is FYNNEI. The CDR3 consists of 12 residues. Trimming stripped 2 bases from V and 7 bases from J, with 8 bases between.

The CDR3 loop is CASSPGTKGNTEAFF. CDR3 coding DNA: TGTGCCAGCTCACCCGGGACTAAGGGGAACACTGAAGCTTTCTTT. This chain joins TRBV18 and TRBJ1-1; possible D gene TRBD1, 5 bases. The V end was cut by 3 bases, the J end by 1 base, with 12 bases between. The germline CDR1 and CDR2 sequences are KGHSH and LQKENI. This CDR3 has 15 amino acids.

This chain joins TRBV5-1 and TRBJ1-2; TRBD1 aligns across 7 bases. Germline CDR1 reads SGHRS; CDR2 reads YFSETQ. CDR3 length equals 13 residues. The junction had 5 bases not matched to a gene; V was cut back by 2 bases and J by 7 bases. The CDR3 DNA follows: TGCGCCAGCAGCTTCGACAGGGTCGGTGGCTACACCTTC. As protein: CASSFDRVGGYTF.

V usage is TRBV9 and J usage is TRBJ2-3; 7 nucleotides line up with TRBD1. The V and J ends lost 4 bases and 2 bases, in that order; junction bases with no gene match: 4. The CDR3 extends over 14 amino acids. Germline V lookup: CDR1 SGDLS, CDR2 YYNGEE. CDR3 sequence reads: CASSPRGNTDTQYF. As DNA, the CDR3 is TGTGCCAGCAGCCCCAGGGGGAACACAGATACGCAGTATTTT. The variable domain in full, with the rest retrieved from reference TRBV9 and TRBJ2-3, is DSGVTQTPKHLITATGQRVTLRCSPRSGDLSVYWYQQSLDQGLQFLIQYYNGEERAKGNILERFSAQQFPDLHSELNLSSLELGDSALYFCASSPRGNTDTQYFGPGTRLTVL.

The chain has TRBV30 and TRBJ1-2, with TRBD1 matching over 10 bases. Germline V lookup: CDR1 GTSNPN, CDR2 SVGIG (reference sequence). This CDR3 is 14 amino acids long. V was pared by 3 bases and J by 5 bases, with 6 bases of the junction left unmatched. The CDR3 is CAWRETGGVYGYTF. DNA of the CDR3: TGTGCCTGGAGGGAGACAGGGGGCGTATATGGCTACACCTTC. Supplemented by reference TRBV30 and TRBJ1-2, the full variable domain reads SQTIHQWPATLVQPVGSPLSLECTVEGTSNPNLYWYRQAAGRGLQLLFYSVGIGQISSEVPQNLSASRPQDRQFILSSKKLLLSDSGFYLCAWRETGGVYGYTFGSGTRLTVV.

Here the CDR3 DNA reads TGCGCCAGCAGCCAAGATTTGGCGGTAAACTATGGCTACACCTTC. Translating it yields CASSQDLAVNYGYTF. This chain links TRBV4-3 with TRBJ1-2; D is unresolved. The CDR3 has 15 amino acids. The germline gives CDR1 LGHNA, CDR2 YSLEER. V shed 0 bases and J shed 2 bases, with 10 bases lying between them.

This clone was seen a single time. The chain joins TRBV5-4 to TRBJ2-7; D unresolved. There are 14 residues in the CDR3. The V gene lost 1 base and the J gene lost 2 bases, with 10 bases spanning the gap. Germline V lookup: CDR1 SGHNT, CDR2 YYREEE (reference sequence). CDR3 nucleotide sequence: TGTGCCAGCAGCTTGACCGGGTCCACCTACGAGCAGTACTTC. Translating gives CASSLTGSTYEQYF.